What follows are 25 T cell receptor beta chains derived from one specimen sequenced in a study of T cell responses to AZD1222 COVID-19 vaccine (dated by TCRdb to the early 2020s). The sample's time point label, decoded: baseline before first vaccination. Library preparation was by the immunoSEQ multiplex PCR assay. TCRdb mirrors the immuneACCESS table, restricted to in-frame sequences. Some clones are absent from its copies; in checked studies, under half trace to an unresolved V gene, and the reason for the others is unknown. This sample comprises 75,000 to 95,000 clones, about 88% of them detected only once. Roughly a fifth of the sample lies in the top ten. Here the sequenced sample was peripheral blood, taken on day 0 of AZD1222 vaccination. The receptors derive from an adult in good health.

The chain combines TRBV6-5 with TRBJ1-5; D not resolved. The CDR3 is 15 residues long. V shed 0 bases and J shed 3 bases, with 9 bases lying between them. CDR1 and CDR2 from the germline V gene are MNHEY and SVGAGI. Here the CDR3 reads CASSYSGVTNQPQHF. CDR3 DNA sequence: TGTGCCAGCAGTTACTCCGGGGTCACCAATCAGCCCCAGCATTTT.

The chain recombines TRBV27 with TRBJ2-3; 7 nucleotides align to TRBD1. The CDR3 extends over 15 amino acids. CDR1 and CDR2 (germline): MNHEY, SMNVEV (reference sequence). J gave up 2 bases and V 5 bases, and 7 bases lay outside the gene matches. The CDR3 DNA sequence: TGTGCCAGCAGTCCGGGACAGCCAACCACAGATACGCAGTATTTT. It specifies CASSPGQPTTDTQYF.

V and J are TRBV12-3 or TRBV12-4 and TRBJ2-1; D not certain. V shed 1 base and J shed 12 bases, with 10 bases lying between them. The CDR3 runs to 12 residues. CDR3 sequence reads: CASSLVPEGQFF. The DNA of the CDR3 is TGTGCCAGCAGTTTAGTTCCGGAAGGGCAGTTCTTC.

This clone showed up just a few times. The chain has TRBV7-8 and TRBJ2-5; maybe TRBD1 (5 bases). Looked up from germline, CDR1 is SGHVS and CDR2 is FQNEAQ. The CDR3 covers 14 residues. Trimming cost V 4 bases and J 1 base, with 10 bases left between them. The CDR3 nucleotides are TGTGCCAGCAGCTCCAGACAGACCCAAGAGACCCAGTACTTC. Translation: CASSSRQTQETQYF.

V gene TRBV11-2 combines with J gene TRBJ2-7; D gene ambiguous. From germline, CDR1 is SGHAT and CDR2 FQNNGV. The CDR3 extends over 11 amino acids. Deletions cut 1 base from V and 4 bases from J, with 2 bases between. CDR3 DNA: TGTGCCAGCAGCTTAGCTTACGAGCAGTACTTC. Its translation is CASSLAYEQYF. The full variable domain, rest sourced from reference TRBV11-2 and TRBJ2-7, is EAGVAQSPRYKIIEKRQSVAFWCNPISGHATLYWYQQILGQGPKLLIQFQNNGVVDDSQLPKDRFSAERLKGVDSTLKIQPAKLEDSAVYLCASSLAYEQYFGPGTRLTVT.

This chain joins TRBV20-1 and TRBJ2-7; 9 bases are a match to TRBD2. The germline gives CDR1 DFQATT, CDR2 SNEGSKA (reference sequence). The CDR3 has 15 residues. Trimming took 3 bases from V and 3 from J; bases not matched to a gene: 9. In nucleotides, the CDR3 is TGCAGTGCTAGTACTTTGGGTAGCGGGAGCTACGAGCAGTACTTC. This encodes CSASTLGSGSYEQYF.

The chain has TRBV18 and TRBJ2-3; TRBD2 matches 7 bases. The CDR3 length is 14 residues. CDR1 KGHSH and CDR2 LQKENI come from the germline V gene. The V segment lost 4 bases and the J segment 6 bases; nucleotides outside the gene matches: 7. The CDR3 sequence is CASSRLTSSDTQYF. The CDR3 region has the DNA TGTGCCAGCTCACGATTGACTAGCTCGGATACGCAGTATTTT.

This sequence joins TRBV7-6 and TRBJ1-2; 9 bases are shared with TRBD1. CDR1 is SGHVS and CDR2 is FNYEAQ in the germline V gene. The V and J ends lost 4 bases and 8 bases, in that order; junction bases with no gene match: 11. CDR3 size: 15 residues. CDR3 in amino acids: CASSSQPGQGGGYTF. CDR3 in DNA: TGTGCCAGCAGCTCCCAACCGGGACAGGGAGGAGGCTACACCTTC.

This chain connects TRBV5-5 to TRBJ1-2; no clear D gene. Germline V gene data show CDR1 as SGHKS and CDR2 as YYEKEE (reference sequence). The CDR3 contains 12 residues. Trimming stripped 1 base from V and 7 bases from J, with 8 bases between. CDR3 residues: CASSLSEVGYTF. The CDR3 DNA reads as TGTGCCAGCAGCTTGAGTGAAGTTGGCTACACCTTC. The complete variable domain, with remaining parts taken from reference TRBV5-5 and TRBJ1-2, reads DAGVTQSPTHLIKTRGQQVTLRCSPISGHKSVSWYQQVLGQGPQFIFQYYEKEERGRGNFPDRFSARQFPNYSSELNVNALLLGDSALYLCASSLSEVGYTFGSGTRLTVV.

The chain recombines TRBV9 with TRBJ2-7; a weak D match, TRBD2 (5 bases). The CDR3 is made up of 16 amino acids. Germline loops: CDR1 SGDLS, CDR2 YYNGEE. Trimming pared 0 bases from V and 3 bases from J, leaving 16 bases between. The CDR3 loop is CASSVGTLALGYEQYF. In DNA, the CDR3 is TGTGCCAGCAGCGTAGGAACCTTAGCGTTAGGCTACGAGCAGTACTTC.

A word on this clone: One end of the junction fails to match germline, which may point to a read error. V is TRBV2 and J is TRBJ1-1; no clear D gene. The length of the CDR3 is 18 residues. CDR1 and CDR2 (germline): SNHLY, FYNNEI. DNA of the CDR3: TGTACCAGCAGCGCCTCATCGTTCGTGATAGGAAAGGACACTGAAGCTTTCTTT. Amino acid sequence: CTSSASSFVIGKDTEAFF.

This clone occurred a few times. J is TRBJ1-6 and V is TRBV9; 10 positions match TRBD1. Germline CDR1 and CDR2: SGDLS and YYNGEE. The V gene end was trimmed by 4 bases and the J gene end by 10 bases; junction bases not matched to a gene: 11. The CDR3 is made up of 16 amino acids. The chain's CDR3 is CASSPSGTGAQSPLHF. The CDR3 bases are TGTGCCAGCAGCCCCTCCGGGACAGGGGCTCAGTCACCCCTCCACTTT.

This chain uses TRBV5-1 with TRBJ2-7; no definite D call. CDR1 SGHRS and CDR2 YFSETQ come from the germline V gene. The CDR3 is 14 residues long. V lost 0 bases, J lost 3 bases, and 10 bases lay in between. CDR3 DNA: TGCGCCAGCAGCTTGGAGGTAGGGAACTACGAGCAGTACTTC. Protein product: CASSLEVGNYEQYF.

This rearrangement joins TRBV5-1 to TRBJ1-4; D call uncertain. CDR3 length: 14 residues. Germline values: CDR1 SGHRS, CDR2 YFSETQ. The V end was cut by 0 bases, the J end by 8 bases, with 11 bases between. DNA for the CDR3: TGCGCCAGCAGCTTGGCCGGAGGAGACGAAAAACTGTTTTTT. It specifies CASSLAGGDEKLFF.

The chain links TRBV7-3 to TRBJ2-4; 7 bases match TRBD1. With V trimmed by 5 bases and J by 5 bases, 0 bases remained unmatched. The CDR3 contains 12 residues. The V gene's germline CDR1 is SGHTA and CDR2 FQGTGA. CDR3 in amino acids: CASSDRENIQYF. CDR3 sequence (DNA): TGTGCCAGCAGCGACAGGGAAAACATTCAGTACTTC.

This clone has more than one count but fewer than ten. The chain links TRBV5-1 to TRBJ1-2; 7 bases are a match to TRBD1. V was clipped by 4 bases and J by 5 bases; unmatched bases: 5. Germline-derived CDR1 and CDR2 are SGHRS and YFSETQ. This CDR3 has 13 amino acids. The CDR3 sequence: CASSGRTGYGYTF. The CDR3 coding sequence is TGCGCCAGCAGCGGACGGACAGGATATGGCTACACCTTC. Full variable domain (missing parts from reference TRBV5-1 and TRBJ1-2): KAGVTQTPRYLIKTRGQQVTLSCSPISGHRSVSWYQQTPGQGLQFLFEYFSETQRNKGNFPGRFSGRQFSNSRSEMNVSTLELGDSALYLCASSGRTGYGYTFGSGTRLTVV.

This clone was picked up a small number of times. The V and J genes are TRBV19 and TRBJ2-3, with TRBD2 as a possible D gene (5 bases). Between the trimmed V and J ends, which lost 4 bases and 4 bases, there was a span of 18 bases. CDR3 length equals 16 residues. CDR1 is LNHDA and CDR2 is SQIVND in the germline V gene (reference sequence). This chain's CDR3 is CASSTPLSGWPDTQYF. CDR3 nucleotide sequence: TGTGCCAGTAGTACCCCTCTCTCGGGATGGCCAGATACGCAGTATTTT.

This sequence joins TRBV7-6 and TRBJ1-3; TRBD1 matches 10 bases. The CDR3 is made up of 17 amino acids. With 1 base clipped from V and 3 bases from J, the junction kept 6 bases outside the gene matches. The V gene's germline CDR1 is SGHVS and CDR2 FNYEAQ. DNA for the CDR3: TGTGCCAGCAGCTTAGGGGCCGGGACAGGGGTTGGAAACACCATATATTTT. Amino acid sequence: CASSLGAGTGVGNTIYF.

The CDR3 sequence is CASSGPRSVSNSPLHF. CDR3 nucleotide sequence: TGTGCCAGCAGCGGCCCCCGGAGCGTCTCCAATTCACCCCTCCACTTT. V usage is TRBV9 and J usage is TRBJ1-6; no clear D gene. The CDR3 is 16 residues long. Trimming cost V 3 bases and J 7 bases, with 17 bases left between them. Germline V gives CDR1 SGDLS, CDR2 YYNGEE.

This chain joins TRBV15 and TRBJ1-1, with D unclear. The V end lost 1 base, the J end lost 1 base, and 7 bases lay between the germline ends. CDR3 length: 14 residues. In germline, CDR1 is LNHNV, CDR2 YYDKDF (reference sequence). As DNA, the CDR3 is TGTGCCACCAGCAGAGGGTGGTCGAACACTGAAGCTTTCTTT. Translation gives CATSRGWSNTEAFF.

This rearrangement joins TRBV10-3 to TRBJ1-2; TRBD1 is a possible D gene (5 bases). Germline-derived CDR1 and CDR2 are ENHRY and SYGVKD. V lost 10 bases, J lost 3 bases, and 27 bases lay in between. CDR3 length: 17 amino acids. In DNA, the CDR3 is TGTGCCACCTACCGCGGGACCTCCGAAAAAGGGGACTATGGCTACACCTTC. It codes for CATYRGTSEKGDYGYTF.

The chain has TRBV7-6 and TRBJ2-1; TRBD2 matches 7 bases. The germline gives CDR1 SGHVS, CDR2 FNYEAQ. This CDR3 is 16 amino acids long. The V gene end was trimmed by 5 bases and the J gene end by 4 bases; junction bases not matched to a gene: 11. The CDR3 DNA sequence: TGTGCCAGCAGCCCGGGTGCCACTAGCGAATACAATGAGCAGTTCTTC. This codes for CASSPGATSEYNEQFF. Combining the CDR3 with reference TRBV7-6 and TRBJ2-1 gives the whole variable domain GAGVSQSPRYKVTKRGQDVALRCDPISGHVSLYWYRQALGQGPEFLTYFNYEAQQDKSGLPNDRFSAERPEGSISTLTIQRTEQRDSAMYRCASSPGATSEYNEQFFGPGTRLTVL.

This clone was observed once. CDR3 sequence: CASSVVDLAAYQETQYF. CDR3 bases: TGTGCCAGCAGTGTTGTCGACCTAGCAGCCTACCAAGAGACCCAGTACTTC. The genes are TRBV6-1 and TRBJ2-5, with D tentatively TRBD2 (5 bases). Trimming removed 4 bases from V and 0 bases from J, with 18 bases in between. From germline, CDR1 is MNHNS and CDR2 SASEGT. This CDR3 is built from 17 residues.

V gene TRBV7-9 combines with J gene TRBJ2-1; D ambiguous. Germline loops: CDR1 SEHNR, CDR2 FQNEAQ (reference sequence). This CDR3 comprises 16 residues. V lost 1 base and J lost 2, with 12 bases in between. The CDR3 nucleotides read TGTGCCAGCAGCTTAGTAACTGGTGGGACCTACAATGAGCAGTTCTTC. Translation: CASSLVTGGTYNEQFF.

The chain combines TRBV6-6 with TRBJ1-2, with 7 bases lining up with TRBD1. Trimming took 5 bases from V and 4 from J; bases not matched to a gene: 7. This CDR3 has 14 residues. In germline, CDR1 is MNHNY, CDR2 SVGAGI (reference sequence). The CDR3 DNA reads as TGTGCCAGCAGTCCCCTGACAGGGACCTATGGCTACACCTTC. It specifies CASSPLTGTYGYTF.